This entry lists 28 T cell receptor beta chains sequenced from one sample in a study of OX40 agonist ivuxolimab in advanced cancers. The method was immunoSEQ multiplex PCR; TCRdb's version includes in-frame clones alone and lacks a portion of them. Of 45,000 to 60,000 clones listed, approximately 80% are singletons. The starting material was CD4+ or CD8+ T cells sorted from blood, obtained in a trial of the OX40 agonist ivuxolimab. These receptors were taken from an adult with an advanced solid tumor such as melanoma, head and neck, liver or kidney cancer.

V and J are TRBV7-2 and TRBJ2-1; TRBD2 aligns across 12 bases. V gave up 2 bases and J gave up 13 bases; unmatched junction bases: 6. CDR1 and CDR2 from the germline V gene are SGHTA and FQGNSA. This CDR3 region has 14 residues. CDR3 amino acids: CASSLTSGRPDQFF. In DNA, the CDR3 is TGTGCCAGCAGCTTAACTAGCGGGAGGCCTGATCAGTTCTTC.

This chain links TRBV11-2 with TRBJ1-1, with 7 bases fitting TRBD1. The CDR3 covers 16 residues. After removal of 4 bases from V and 10 bases from J, the junction contained 18 bases not matched to a gene. Germline-derived CDR1 and CDR2 are SGHAT and FQNNGV. CDR3 loop: CASSSVHRGAGSIAFF. CDR3 DNA sequence: TGTGCCAGCAGCTCAGTCCACAGGGGCGCGGGTTCTATAGCTTTCTTT.

The rearrangement links TRBV5-1 to TRBJ2-4; D assignment may be TRBD1 or TRBD2 (5 bases each). V was clipped by 7 bases and J by 6 bases, with 14 bases between them. Germline V gene sequence: CDR1 SGHRS, CDR2 YFSETQ. This CDR3 is built from 13 residues. The CDR3 region has the DNA TGCGCCAGCCGGGACGGGGTGGCAAACATTCAGTACTTC. Its translation is CASRDGVANIQYF.

The genes are TRBV7-9 and TRBJ1-4, with TRBD1 identical over 10 bases. With V trimmed by 1 base and J by 5 bases, 4 bases remained unmatched. The germline V gene encodes CDR1 SEHNR and CDR2 FQNEAQ (reference sequence). CDR3 size: 16 residues. CDR3 amino acids: CASSLDRTGGNEKLFF. CDR3 DNA sequence: TGTGCCAGCAGCTTAGACCGGACAGGGGGAAATGAAAAACTGTTTTTT. Filled out from reference TRBV7-9 and TRBJ1-4, the complete variable domain reads DTGVSQNPRHKITKRGQNVTFRCDPISEHNRLYWYRQTLGQGPEFLTYFQNEAQLEKSRLLSDRFSAERPKGSFSTLEIQRTEQGDSAMYLCASSLDRTGGNEKLFFGSGTQLSVL.

V and J are TRBV5-1 and TRBJ2-1; TRBD2 might be the D (6 bases). Per the germline V gene, CDR1 is SGHRS and CDR2 is YFSETQ. Trimming cost V 4 bases and J 0 bases, with 11 bases left between them. The CDR3 extends over 15 amino acids. CDR3 DNA sequence: TGCGCCAGCAGCCCTGGGACTTCCTCCTACAATGAGCAGTTCTTC. It codes for CASSPGTSSYNEQFF.

The chain joins TRBV6-6 to TRBJ2-7; tentative D call: TRBD1 (5 bases). The CDR3 runs to 13 residues. Trimming pared 7 bases from V and 3 bases from J, leaving 13 bases between. From germline, CDR1 is MNHNY and CDR2 SVGAGI (reference sequence). The CDR3 coding sequence is TGTGCCAGCATAAGCACAGGAAGCTACGAGCAGTACTTC. Residues: CASISTGSYEQYF.

The rearrangement links TRBV28 to TRBJ2-3, with no clear D. Germline CDR1 reads MDHEN; CDR2 reads SYDVKM. The CDR3 contains 15 residues. The V end was cut by 1 base, the J end by 0 bases, with 8 bases between. CDR3 region: CASSLLRSSTDTQYF. In nucleotides, the CDR3 is TGTGCCAGCAGTTTATTGCGGTCTAGCACAGATACGCAGTATTTT.

The chain couples TRBV27 to TRBJ1-1; 7 bases align to TRBD1. CDR3 length: 14 amino acids. The V gene end was trimmed by 2 bases and the J gene end by 4 bases; junction bases not matched to a gene: 4. CDR1 is MNHEY, CDR2 SMNVEV, per germline (reference sequence). The CDR3 DNA is TGTGCCAGCAGTTTACAGGGGGGAGCCACTGAAGCTTTCTTT. The encoded protein is CASSLQGGATEAFF.

This clone was observed a single time. The CDR3 sequence: CASSTSGANVLTF. CDR3 nucleotide sequence: TGTGCCAGTAGTACCTCTGGGGCCAACGTCCTGACTTTC. The chain links TRBV19 to TRBJ2-6; no reliable D call. Germline-derived CDR1 and CDR2 are LNHDA and SQIVND (reference sequence). With 4 bases removed from V and 0 bases from J, the gap between germline ends came to 1 base. This CDR3 spans 13 amino acids.

This CDR3 reads CASSGQGAGETQYF. The CDR3 DNA reads as TGTGCCAGCAGTGGACAGGGGGCAGGGGAGACCCAGTACTTC. The chain recombines TRBV6-7 with TRBJ2-5; 11 bases agree with TRBD1. TRBV6-7 is an ORF; its function is uncertain. Trimming cost V 5 bases and J 5 bases; bases outside gene matches: 4. CDR3 length equals 14 residues.

In this sample, this clone is medium-sized (0.01 to 0.1%). J is TRBJ1-1 and V is TRBV7-3; a possible D gene is TRBD1 (5 bases). Germline CDR1 and CDR2: SGHTA and FQGTGA. The CDR3 runs 14 residues. V lost 3 bases and J lost 6, with 14 bases in between. CDR3 sequence reads: CASSFGVGGSEAFF. CDR3 sequence (DNA): TGTGCCAGCAGCTTCGGTGTGGGGGGATCTGAAGCTTTCTTT.

V usage is TRBV11-2 and J usage is TRBJ2-5, with D possibly being TRBD1 (7 bases). The CDR3 has 16 amino acids. Trimming took 1 base from V and 1 from J, leaving 13 bases between them. Germline CDR1 and CDR2: SGHAT and FQNNGV. The CDR3 is CASSLVAGGLQETQYF. CDR3 nucleotide sequence: TGTGCCAGCAGCTTAGTGGCAGGGGGGCTCCAAGAGACCCAGTACTTC.

This chain's CDR3 is CASSLPTSGSETQYF. In DNA, the CDR3 is TGTGCCAGCAGCTTGCCCACTAGCGGGAGCGAGACCCAGTACTTC. The rearrangement links TRBV5-4 to TRBJ2-5; 11 bases map to TRBD2. The CDR3 is 15 amino acids. V trimming: 1 base; J trimming: 5 bases; junction bases outside the gene matches: 4. Germline V lookup: CDR1 SGHNT, CDR2 YYREEE (reference sequence).

The rearrangement joins TRBV29-1 to TRBJ2-2; 7 bases are a match to TRBD1. Trimming cost V 4 bases and J 0 bases; bases outside gene matches: 5. The CDR3 covers 15 residues. Germline CDR1 is SQVTM and CDR2 is ANQGSEA. The CDR3 reads CSVGGQPSNTGELFF. CDR3 nucleotide sequence: TGCAGCGTTGGGGGACAGCCATCGAACACCGGGGAGCTGTTTTTT.

The genes are TRBV6-6 and TRBJ1-5, with D uncertain. The germline V and J ends were trimmed by 2 bases and 5 bases, with 7 bases remaining between them. The germline CDR1 and CDR2 sequences are MNHNY and SVGAGI (reference sequence). The CDR3 loop spans 13 amino acids. The CDR3 coding sequence is TGTGCCAGCAGTTACACCCGTCATCAGCCCCAGCATTTT. It yields the protein CASSYTRHQPQHF.

This clone was seen a single time. This sequence joins TRBV28 and TRBJ1-6, with a weak D call TRBD1 (5 bases). The V end lost 4 bases, the J end lost 6 bases, and 10 bases lay between the germline ends. This CDR3 region has 14 residues. Per germline, CDR1 MDHEN and CDR2 SYDVKM. The CDR3 region has the DNA TGTGCCAGCAGTTCACTCCAGGGTAATTCACCCCTCCACTTT. Translated, it gives CASSSLQGNSPLHF.

This chain links TRBV6-6 with TRBJ1-2; D ambiguous. This CDR3 contains 14 residues. Trimming left V 6 bases short and J 4 bases short, with 15 bases between. Germline CDR1 is MNHNY and CDR2 is SVGAGI (reference sequence). The CDR3 region is CASSNSEVLYGYTF. DNA for the CDR3: TGTGCCAGCAGCAACTCGGAGGTTCTCTATGGCTACACCTTC.

The rearrangement uses TRBV7-3 and TRBJ2-1; unclear D gene. CDR3 length: 13 amino acids. Germline V CDR1 and CDR2: SGHTA, FQGTGA. The V end lost 5 bases, the J end lost 6 bases, and 11 bases lay between the germline ends. CDR3 in DNA: TGTGCCAGCAGCATCCCTATTGGCAATGAGCAGTTCTTC. Its translation: CASSIPIGNEQFF. Looking up the rest from reference TRBV7-3 and TRBJ2-1 gives the full variable domain: GAGVSQTPSNKVTEKGKYVELRCDPISGHTALYWYRQSLGQGPEFLIYFQGTGAADDSGLPNDRFFAVRPEGSVSTLKIQRTERGDSAVYLCASSIPIGNEQFFGPGTRLTVL.

The V call is TRBV19, the J call TRBJ2-1; D is possibly TRBD1 or TRBD2 (5 bases each). CDR1 LNHDA and CDR2 SQIVND come from the germline V gene (reference sequence). Trimming shortened V by 6 bases and J by 6 bases, and 21 bases separated the two germline ends. This CDR3 has 16 amino acids. The CDR3 loop reads CASSETGFWDPNEQFF. The CDR3, as DNA: TGTGCCAGTAGCGAAACGGGATTTTGGGACCCCAATGAGCAGTTCTTC. The full variable domain, in which reference TRBV19 and TRBJ2-1 provide the parts outside the CDR3, is DGGITQSPKYLFRKEGQNVTLSCEQNLNHDAMYWYRQDPGQGLRLIYYSQIVNDFQKGDIAEGYSVSREKKESFPLTVTSAQKNPTAFYLCASSETGFWDPNEQFFGPGTRLTVL.

The chain employs TRBV2 and TRBJ2-1, with D tentatively TRBD2 (6 bases). With 7 bases removed from V and 5 bases from J, the gap between germline ends came to 15 bases. CDR3 length equals 14 residues. Germline CDR1 is SNHLY and CDR2 is FYNNEI. This CDR3 reads CASNTQRADNEQFF. CDR3 nucleotides: TGTGCCAGCAACACGCAGCGGGCGGACAATGAGCAGTTCTTC.

The chain recombines TRBV2 with TRBJ2-1, with TRBD2 matching over 13 bases. The CDR3 loop spans 13 amino acids. V was clipped by 11 bases and J by 7 bases; unmatched bases: 5. CDR1 SNHLY and CDR2 FYNNEI come from the germline V gene. CDR3 nucleotide sequence: TGTGCCGGTGGACTAGCGGGAGTAAATGAGCAGTTCTTC. It encodes CAGGLAGVNEQFF.

The V call is TRBV7-8, the J call TRBJ2-3; the D gene is possibly TRBD2 (7 bases). Germline assignment: CDR1 SGHVS and CDR2 FQNEAQ. V was cut by 4 bases and J by 7 bases, with 15 bases left in between. The CDR3 contains 14 residues. This CDR3 reads CASSSQSGTNTQYF. DNA for the CDR3: TGTGCCAGCAGCTCCCAAAGCGGGACAAATACGCAGTATTTT. The full variable domain, completed using reference TRBV7-8 and TRBJ2-3, is GAGVSQSPRYKVAKRGQDVALRCDPISGHVSLFWYQQALGQGPEFLTYFQNEAQLDKSGLPSDRFFAERPEGSVSTLKIQRTQQEDSAVYLCASSSQSGTNTQYFGPGTRLTVL.

The genes are TRBV19 and TRBJ1-5, with D maybe TRBD1 (5 bases). The CDR3 runs 15 residues. Germline V gene lookup returns CDR1 LNHDA and CDR2 SQIVND (reference sequence). V lost 5 bases and J lost 4, with 15 bases in between. The CDR3, as DNA: TGTGCCAGTAGTGCCGGGACGGGGGGAAATCAGCCCCAGCATTTT. Translated, it gives CASSAGTGGNQPQHF.

This clone was detected a few times. V and J are TRBV6-5 and TRBJ2-3; tentatively, D is TRBD1 (5 bases). Germline V gene data show CDR1 as MNHEY and CDR2 as SVGAGI. The CDR3 runs 13 residues. Trimming took off 8 bases at V and 2 bases at J, with 11 bases between the two ends. CDR3 amino acids: CASRTPTTDTQYF. DNA of the CDR3: TGTGCCAGCCGGACACCGACCACAGATACGCAGTATTTT.

The chain combines TRBV5-1 with TRBJ2-5; TRBD2 matches 9 bases. CDR1 is SGHRS and CDR2 is YFSETQ in the germline V gene. The V and J ends lost 4 bases and 2 bases, in that order; junction bases with no gene match: 15. The CDR3 spans 18 residues. CDR3: CASSIEIRASGNQETQYF. CDR3 nucleotides: TGCGCCAGCAGCATAGAAATACGGGCTAGCGGGAATCAAGAGACCCAGTACTTC.

The chain has TRBV4-1 and TRBJ2-7; TRBD2 aligns across 12 bases. The CDR3 consists of 15 residues. Trimming cost V 1 base and J 4 bases; bases outside gene matches: 2. From germline, CDR1 is MGHRA and CDR2 YSYEKL. CDR3 in DNA: TGCGCCAGCAGCCAAGGACTAGCGGGAGCATACGAGCAGTACTTC. It yields the protein CASSQGLAGAYEQYF.

This clone was detected only a few times. This chain uses TRBV6-5 with TRBJ1-5; D unclear. Per the germline V gene, CDR1 is MNHEY and CDR2 is SVGAGI. The CDR3 sequence is 13 residues long. The V gene lost 7 bases and the J gene lost 5 bases, with 12 bases spanning the gap. CDR3 nucleotides: TGTGCCAGCACCCGCGCACCTTATCAGCCCCAGCATTTT. This encodes CASTRAPYQPQHF.

J is TRBJ2-5 and V is TRBV6-1; no definite D call. V was pared by 5 bases and J by 2 bases, with 9 bases between. CDR1 and CDR2 from the germline V gene are MNHNS and SASEGT. This CDR3 region has 13 residues. CDR3 sequence (DNA): TGTGCCAGCAGTCGGAGAACTCAAGAGACCCAGTACTTC. Its protein product is CASSRRTQETQYF.